Below are 21 T cell receptor beta chains sequenced from a single sample in a study of T cell repertoires in cytomegalovirus infection. TCRdb called the reads again in MiXCR, with one record for every CDR3 protein. The sample has some 300,000 distinct CDR3 sequences, roughly 15% seen once. The sample was PBMCs. These receptors originate from a human donor in good health (CMV status not recorded). Some clones in this sample may be carry-over from other donors' samples.

In its sample, this clonotype was seen many times. The rearrangement uses TRBV20-1 and TRBJ2-1; 8 bases align to TRBD2. CDR3 size: 14 residues. Unmatched junction bases numbered 4, after V lost 5 bases and J lost 1 base. Germline V gives CDR1 DFQATT, CDR2 SNEGSKA (reference sequence). The CDR3 sequence: CSASRGGSYNEQFF. CDR3 DNA: TGCAGTGCTTCTCGGGGGGGGTCCTACAATGAGCAGTTCTTC.

Turning to this clonotype: With a much larger clone just one base away, this may be a read error. The chain links TRBV28 to TRBJ2-7, with 9 bases lining up with TRBD2. The CDR3 spans 13 residues. Germline assignment: CDR1 MDHEN and CDR2 SYDVKM. The V segment lost 9 bases and the J segment 6 bases; nucleotides outside the gene matches: 9. The CDR3 here is CASKDSGRFEQYF. The CDR3 DNA sequence: TGTGCCAGTAAAGATAGCGGGAGATTCGAGCAGTACTTC.

This clonotype was seen many times. V gene TRBV19 combines with J gene TRBJ2-1, with D possibly matching TRBD2 (5 bases). The V end lost 1 base, the J end lost 7 bases, and 14 bases lay between the germline ends. The germline CDR1 and CDR2 sequences are LNHDA and SQIVND (reference sequence). The CDR3 extends over 15 amino acids. CDR3 bases: TGTGCCAGTAGTATAGGGTTAGCGTGGGTGAATGAGCAGTTCTTC. Encoded protein: CASSIGLAWVNEQFF.

The V call is TRBV5-1, the J call TRBJ2-3, with 8 positions matching TRBD2. This CDR3 comprises 15 residues. The trim removed 4 bases at V and 2 bases at J, leaving 6 bases unmatched. The V gene's germline CDR1 is SGHRS and CDR2 YFSETQ. Here the CDR3 reads CASSPAGDHTDTQYF. CDR3 nucleotide sequence: TGCGCCAGCAGCCCAGCGGGGGACCACACAGATACGCAGTATTTT.

In this sample, this clonotype turned up a few times. J is TRBJ2-5 and V is TRBV11-2; 8 positions agree with TRBD1. J was trimmed by 2 bases and V by 1 base; bases with no gene match: 9. The CDR3 is 17 amino acids. Per germline, CDR1 SGHAT and CDR2 FQNNGV. The CDR3 nucleotides are TGTGCCAGCAGCTTAGGGTCCGGGACAGGAGTACAAGAGACCCAGTACTTC. This gives the protein CASSLGSGTGVQETQYF.

For this clonotype: This likely comes from a read error, as the CDR3 has no conserved phenylalanine or tryptophan at its end. The V gene is TRBV10-3, the J gene TRBJ1-2, with D unclear. Germline CDR1 ENHRY, CDR2 SYGVKD. Trimming pared 6 bases from V and 6 bases from J, leaving 14 bases between. The length of the CDR3 is 13 residues. The CDR3 loop reads CAIRPDYLDGYTY. Written as DNA, the CDR3 is TGTGCCATCAGACCCGACTACCTCGATGGCTACACCTAC.

J is TRBJ2-3 and V is TRBV18; 8 nucleotides agree with TRBD2. This CDR3 contains 14 residues. The germline CDR1 and CDR2 sequences are KGHSH and LQKENI. The V and J ends lost 3 bases and 7 bases, in that order; junction bases with no gene match: 6. The DNA of the CDR3 is TGTGCCAGCTCACCCGGGACTAGGCTGCATACGCAGTATTTT. The encoded protein is CASSPGTRLHTQYF. Full variable domain (missing parts from reference TRBV18 and TRBJ2-3): NAGVMQNPRHLVRRRGQEARLRCSPMKGHSHVYWYRQLPEEGLKFMVYLQKENIIDESGMPKERFSAEFPKEGPSILRIQQVVRGDSAAYFCASSPGTRLHTQYFGPGTRLTVL.

This clonotype was seen only a few times. The gene calls are TRBV20-1 and TRBJ1-1; 8 positions agree with TRBD1. V lost 3 bases, J lost 2 bases, and 8 bases stayed unmatched. Germline lookup yields CDR1 DFQATT and CDR2 SNEGSKA (reference sequence). CDR3 size: 15 residues. The CDR3 region has the DNA TGCAGTGCTAGGGCTATTGGACAGGGTAACACTGAAGCTTTCTTT. Protein: CSARAIGQGNTEAFF.

There are a few counts of this clonotype. This chain connects TRBV29-1 to TRBJ2-7; TRBD1 might be the D (7 bases). Trimming pared 6 bases from V and 3 bases from J, leaving 18 bases between. Germline CDR1 is SQVTM and CDR2 is ANQGSEA. The CDR3 loop spans 14 amino acids. The CDR3 DNA reads TGCAGCGTGAATGGGGGGACAGCGGGCTACGAGCAGTACTTC. It is translated as CSVNGGTAGYEQYF.

This clonotype was observed many times. The chain recombines TRBV11-2 with TRBJ2-1, with TRBD1 identical over 8 bases. The junction had 12 bases not matched to a gene; V was cut back by 6 bases and J by 5 bases. There are 16 residues in the CDR3. Germline V CDR1 and CDR2: SGHAT, FQNNGV. The CDR3 sequence is CASRKLQGGRNNEQFF. The CDR3 nucleotides are TGTGCCAGCAGAAAACTACAGGGGGGAAGGAACAATGAGCAGTTCTTC.

The chain uses TRBV19 and TRBJ1-1, with unresolved D. V dropped 1 base and J dropped 0 bases, with 15 bases sitting between them. The CDR3 is made up of 17 amino acids. Germline V gives CDR1 LNHDA, CDR2 SQIVND (reference sequence). CDR3: CASSIGGRTNMNTEAFF. The CDR3 DNA reads as TGTGCCAGTAGTATAGGAGGGAGAACTAACATGAACACTGAAGCTTTCTTT.

This chain connects TRBV20-1 to TRBJ2-1; 14 nucleotides line up with TRBD2. Per the germline V gene, CDR1 is DFQATT and CDR2 is SNEGSKA (reference sequence). The V segment lost 2 bases and the J segment 4 bases; nucleotides outside the gene matches: 7. The CDR3 is 17 amino acids. CDR3 amino acids: CSARRLAGGPKYNEQFF. The CDR3 nucleotides read TGCAGTGCTAGACGACTAGCGGGAGGGCCGAAATACAATGAGCAGTTCTTC.

This clonotype was recorded a few times. The rearrangement joins TRBV4-1 to TRBJ1-6, with D possibly TRBD1 on 5 matching bases. V lost 3 bases and J lost 8, with 17 bases in between. CDR3 length: 16 amino acids. Germline CDR1 and CDR2: MGHRA and YSYEKL. CDR3 in DNA: TGCGCCAGCAGCCAGCTAGTCGGGGCTTCCCATTCACCCCTCCACTTT. This encodes CASSQLVGASHSPLHF.

CDR3 amino acids: CASTPSTIASYNEQFF. CDR3 nucleotides: TGTGCCAGCACTCCTTCCACCATCGCCTCCTACAATGAGCAGTTCTTC. The chain carries TRBV9 and TRBJ2-1, with unresolved D. CDR1 SGDLS and CDR2 YYNGEE come from the germline V gene. This CDR3 is built from 16 residues. V lost 6 bases and J lost 0, with 16 bases in between.

In its sample, this clonotype was seen many times. The rearrangement links TRBV9 to TRBJ2-7; 7 bases line up with TRBD2. Trimming took 2 bases from V and 2 from J; bases not matched to a gene: 7. The CDR3 runs to 15 residues. Germline V gene lookup returns CDR1 SGDLS and CDR2 YYNGEE. In DNA, the CDR3 is TGTGCCAGCAGCGTGGGGATAGCGGGTACCTACGAGCAGTACTTC. Translated, it gives CASSVGIAGTYEQYF.

This clonotype was found many times. The V call is TRBV7-2, the J call TRBJ1-5; the match to TRBD1 covers 9 bases. The CDR3 runs 13 residues. From germline, CDR1 is SGHTA and CDR2 FQGNSA. Unmatched junction bases numbered 2, after V lost 3 bases and J lost 8 bases. CDR3 sequence (DNA): TGTGCCAGCAGCTTGACAGGGGGAGAGCCCCAGCATTTT. It translates to CASSLTGGEPQHF.

There are a few counts of this clonotype. The CDR3: CSASPGTEEETQYF. The CDR3 DNA follows: TGCAGTGCTTCCCCTGGGACAGAGGAAGAGACCCAGTACTTC. V gene TRBV20-1 combines with J gene TRBJ2-5, with 7 bases identical to TRBD1. The V segment lost 5 bases and the J segment 3 bases; nucleotides outside the gene matches: 9. The CDR3 spans 14 residues. Germline V gives CDR1 DFQATT, CDR2 SNEGSKA (reference sequence).

The V call is TRBV29-1, the J call TRBJ1-2, with D uncertain. The length of the CDR3 is 10 residues. Between the trimmed V and J ends, which lost 0 bases and 10 bases, there was a span of 6 bases. Germline CDR1 reads SQVTM; CDR2 reads ANQGSEA. The CDR3 coding sequence is TGCAGCGTTGAAGAGGCTGCCTACACCTTC. Translating it yields CSVEEAAYTF.

The sample holds many counts of this clonotype. This rearrangement joins TRBV7-2 to TRBJ2-6, with a possible D match to TRBD2 (5 bases). The CDR3 has 17 amino acids. V was cut by 0 bases and J by 0 bases, with 9 bases left in between. Germline CDR1 SGHTA, CDR2 FQGNSA. CDR3 loop: CASSLAERVSGANVLTF. The DNA for the CDR3 is TGTGCCAGCAGCTTAGCGGAGAGGGTCTCTGGGGCCAACGTCCTGACTTTC.

This clonotype was found many times. The rearrangement joins TRBV7-8 to TRBJ2-4; D tentatively reads TRBD1 or TRBD2 (5 bases each). This CDR3 is 19 amino acids long. V gave up 1 base and J gave up 0 bases, with 19 bases separating them. Germline-derived CDR1 and CDR2 are SGHVS and FQNEAQ. The CDR3 DNA sequence: TGTGCCAGCAGCTTAGATAGGGTCCCCGGGACGGCAGCCAAAAACATTCAGTACTTC. Translation gives CASSLDRVPGTAAKNIQYF.

The CDR3 coding sequence is TGTGCCAGCAGCCAAGGACGGGCGTTGGGCACTGAAGCTTTCTTT. As protein: CASSQGRALGTEAFF. This chain links TRBV14 with TRBJ1-1; D call uncertain. CDR1 SGHDN and CDR2 FVKESK come from the germline V gene. This CDR3 contains 15 residues. V lost 1 base and J 4 bases, leaving 13 bases between the germline ends.